What follows describes a single T cell receptor (beta chain). Its target is unknown. These data are taken from a study of cytomegalovirus exposure and HLA in healthy donors. Background on the study: The 110 or so validation repertoires were produced on the same platform as the 550 to 750 repertoires of the first cohort. This was reported in a later analysis.

Findings of the study overall: TCR sequences were mostly rare, though some public TCRs occurred in many donors.

The method was immunoSEQ multiplex PCR; TCRdb's version includes in-frame clones alone and lacks a portion of them. Of around 200,000 clones listed, around 81% are singletons. This TCR was sampled from a woman between 18 and 29 years old in good health and CMV-seropositive. Sequencing used PBMCs.

The CDR3 sequence is CASTGNGGAFF. The CDR3 coding sequence is TGTGCCAGCACCGGGAACGGGGGAGCTTTCTTT. V and J are TRBV6-1 and TRBJ1-1, with TRBD1 as a possible D gene (5 bases). Germline assignment: CDR1 MNHNS and CDR2 SASEGT. V lost 7 bases and J 10 bases, leaving 13 bases between the germline ends. This CDR3 has 11 amino acids.